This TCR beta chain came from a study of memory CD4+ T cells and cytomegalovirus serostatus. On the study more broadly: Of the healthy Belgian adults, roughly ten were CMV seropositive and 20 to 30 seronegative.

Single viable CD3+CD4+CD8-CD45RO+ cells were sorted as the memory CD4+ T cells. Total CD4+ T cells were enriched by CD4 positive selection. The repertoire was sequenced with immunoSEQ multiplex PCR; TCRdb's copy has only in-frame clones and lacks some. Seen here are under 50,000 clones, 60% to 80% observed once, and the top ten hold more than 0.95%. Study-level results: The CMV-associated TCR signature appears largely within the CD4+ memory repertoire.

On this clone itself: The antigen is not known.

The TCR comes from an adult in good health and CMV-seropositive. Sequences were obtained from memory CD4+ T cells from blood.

The CDR3, as DNA: TGTGCCAGCAGCTTCGAACAGGGGGTCGATACGCAGTATTTT. Residues: CASSFEQGVDTQYF. The chain recombines TRBV5-5 with TRBJ2-3, with 8 positions matching TRBD1. With V trimmed by 2 bases and J by 6 bases, 5 bases remained unmatched. Germline CDR1 reads SGHKS; CDR2 reads YYEKEE (reference sequence). CDR3 length: 14 amino acids. The variable domain in full, with the rest retrieved from reference TRBV5-5 and TRBJ2-3, is DAGVTQSPTHLIKTRGQQVTLRCSPISGHKSVSWYQQVLGQGPQFIFQYYEKEERGRGNFPDRFSARQFPNYSSELNVNALLLGDSALYLCASSFEQGVDTQYFGPGTRLTVL.